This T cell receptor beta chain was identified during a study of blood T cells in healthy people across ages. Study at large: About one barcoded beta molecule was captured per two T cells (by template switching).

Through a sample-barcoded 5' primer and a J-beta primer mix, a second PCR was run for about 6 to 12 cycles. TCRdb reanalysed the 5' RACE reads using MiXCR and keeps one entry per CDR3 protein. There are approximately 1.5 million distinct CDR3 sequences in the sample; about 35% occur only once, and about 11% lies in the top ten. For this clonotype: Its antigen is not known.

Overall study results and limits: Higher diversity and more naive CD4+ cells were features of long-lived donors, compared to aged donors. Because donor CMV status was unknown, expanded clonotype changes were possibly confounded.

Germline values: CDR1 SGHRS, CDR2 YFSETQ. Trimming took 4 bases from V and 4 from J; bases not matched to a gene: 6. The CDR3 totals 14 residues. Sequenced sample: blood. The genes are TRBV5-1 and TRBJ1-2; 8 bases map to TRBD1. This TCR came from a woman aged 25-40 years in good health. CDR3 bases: TGCGCCAGCAGCGCGGACAGGGAGATCTATGGCTACACCTTC. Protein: CASSADREIYGYTF. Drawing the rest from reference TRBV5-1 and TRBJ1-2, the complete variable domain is KAGVTQTPRYLIKTRGQQVTLSCSPISGHRSVSWYQQTPGQGLQFLFEYFSETQRNKGNFPGRFSGRQFSNSRSEMNVSTLELGDSALYLCASSADREIYGYTFGSGTRLTVV.